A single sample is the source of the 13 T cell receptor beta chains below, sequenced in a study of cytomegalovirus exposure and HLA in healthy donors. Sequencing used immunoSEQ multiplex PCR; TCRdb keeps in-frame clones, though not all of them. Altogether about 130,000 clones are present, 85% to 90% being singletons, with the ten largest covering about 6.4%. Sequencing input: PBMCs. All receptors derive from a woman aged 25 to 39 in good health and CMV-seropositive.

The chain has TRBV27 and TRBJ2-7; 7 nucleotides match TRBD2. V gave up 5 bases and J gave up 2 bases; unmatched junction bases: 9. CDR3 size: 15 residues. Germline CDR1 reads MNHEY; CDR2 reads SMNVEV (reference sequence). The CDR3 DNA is TGTGCCAGCAGTCCAAGACTAGCTTTGACCTACGAGCAGTACTTC. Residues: CASSPRLALTYEQYF.

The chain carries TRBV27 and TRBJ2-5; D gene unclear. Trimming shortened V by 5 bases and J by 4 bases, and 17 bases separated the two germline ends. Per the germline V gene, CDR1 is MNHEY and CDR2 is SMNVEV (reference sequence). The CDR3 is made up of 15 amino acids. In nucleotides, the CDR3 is TGTGCCAGCAGTCCCCCCCGGGTCTCGCGAGAGACCCAGTACTTC. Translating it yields CASSPPRVSRETQYF.

CDR3 nucleotide sequence: TGTGCCAGCAGTCCGACGGGACTAGCGGACAATGAGCAGTTCTTC. It encodes CASSPTGLADNEQFF. The chain recombines TRBV27 with TRBJ2-1, with 11 bases identical to TRBD2. Germline V gene lookup returns CDR1 MNHEY and CDR2 SMNVEV (reference sequence). Losses at the gene ends were 5 bases for V and 5 bases for J; bases not matched to a gene: 5. This CDR3 spans 15 amino acids.

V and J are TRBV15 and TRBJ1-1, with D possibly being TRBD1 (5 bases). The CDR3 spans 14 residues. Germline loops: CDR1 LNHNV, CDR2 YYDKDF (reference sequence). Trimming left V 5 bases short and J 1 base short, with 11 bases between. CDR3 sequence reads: CATSARQPNTEAFF. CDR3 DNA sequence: TGTGCCACCAGCGCCAGACAGCCGAACACTGAAGCTTTCTTT.

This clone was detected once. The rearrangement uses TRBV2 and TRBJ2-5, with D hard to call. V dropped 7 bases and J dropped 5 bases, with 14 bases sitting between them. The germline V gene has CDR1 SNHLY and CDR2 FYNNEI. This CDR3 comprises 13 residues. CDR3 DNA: TGTGCCAGCAAGATGTGGAGTCAGGAGACCCAGTACTTC. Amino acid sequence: CASKMWSQETQYF. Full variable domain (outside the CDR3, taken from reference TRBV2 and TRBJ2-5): EPEVTQTPSHQVTQMGQEVILRCVPISNHLYFYWYRQILGQKVEFLVSFYNNEISEKSEIFDDQFSVERPDGSNFTLKIRSTKLEDSAMYFCASKMWSQETQYFGPGTRLLVL.

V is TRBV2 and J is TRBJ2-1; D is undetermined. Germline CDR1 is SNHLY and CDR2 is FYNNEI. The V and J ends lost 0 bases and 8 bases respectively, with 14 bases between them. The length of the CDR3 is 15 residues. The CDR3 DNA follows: TGTGCCAGCAGTGAAGCCTCTAGAGTGGTCGATGAGCAGTTCTTC. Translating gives CASSEASRVVDEQFF.

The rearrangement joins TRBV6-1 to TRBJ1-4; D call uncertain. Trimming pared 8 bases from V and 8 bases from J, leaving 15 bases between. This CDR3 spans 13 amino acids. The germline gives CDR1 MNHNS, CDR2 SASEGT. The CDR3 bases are TGTGCCAGCGGGGAGAGGATTGAGGAAAAACTGTTTTTT. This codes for CASGERIEEKLFF.

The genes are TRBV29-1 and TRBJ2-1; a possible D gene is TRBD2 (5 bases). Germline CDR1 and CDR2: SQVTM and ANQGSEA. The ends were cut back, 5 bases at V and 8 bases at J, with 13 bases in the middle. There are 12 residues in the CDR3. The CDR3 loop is CSVPASFHEQFF. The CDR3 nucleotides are TGCAGCGTTCCGGCTAGCTTCCATGAGCAGTTCTTC.

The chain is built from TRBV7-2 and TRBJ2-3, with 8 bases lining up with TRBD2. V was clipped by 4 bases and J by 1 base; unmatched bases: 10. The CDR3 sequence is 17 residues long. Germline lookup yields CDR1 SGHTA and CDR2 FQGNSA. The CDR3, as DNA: TGTGCCAGCAGCTCACTAGCGGCCGCAATAGGCACAGATACGCAGTATTTT. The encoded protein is CASSSLAAAIGTDTQYF.

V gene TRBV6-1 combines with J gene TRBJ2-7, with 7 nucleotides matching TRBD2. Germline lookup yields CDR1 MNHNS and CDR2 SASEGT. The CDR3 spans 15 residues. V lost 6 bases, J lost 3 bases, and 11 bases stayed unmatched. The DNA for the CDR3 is TGTGCCAGCAGCCCTCAAGGGAGGGTCCGCTACGAGCAGTACTTC. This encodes CASSPQGRVRYEQYF.

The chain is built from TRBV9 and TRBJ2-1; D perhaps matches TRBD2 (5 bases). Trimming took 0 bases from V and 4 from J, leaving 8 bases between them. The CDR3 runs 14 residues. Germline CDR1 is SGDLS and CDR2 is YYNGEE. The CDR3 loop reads CASSVARDYNEQFF. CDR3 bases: TGTGCCAGCAGCGTAGCACGGGATTACAATGAGCAGTTCTTC.

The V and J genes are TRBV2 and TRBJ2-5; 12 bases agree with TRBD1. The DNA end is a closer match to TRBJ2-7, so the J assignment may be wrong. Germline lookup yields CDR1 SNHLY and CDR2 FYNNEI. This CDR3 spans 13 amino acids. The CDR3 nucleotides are TGTGCCAGCAACGGGGACAGGGGGCGCGAGCAGTACTTC. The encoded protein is CASNGDRGREQYF.

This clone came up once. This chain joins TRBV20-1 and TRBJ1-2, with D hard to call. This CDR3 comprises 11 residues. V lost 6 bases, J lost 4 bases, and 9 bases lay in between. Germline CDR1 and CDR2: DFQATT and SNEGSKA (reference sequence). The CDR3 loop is CSAERFYGYTF. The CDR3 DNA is TGCAGTGCGGAGAGGTTCTATGGCTACACCTTC.